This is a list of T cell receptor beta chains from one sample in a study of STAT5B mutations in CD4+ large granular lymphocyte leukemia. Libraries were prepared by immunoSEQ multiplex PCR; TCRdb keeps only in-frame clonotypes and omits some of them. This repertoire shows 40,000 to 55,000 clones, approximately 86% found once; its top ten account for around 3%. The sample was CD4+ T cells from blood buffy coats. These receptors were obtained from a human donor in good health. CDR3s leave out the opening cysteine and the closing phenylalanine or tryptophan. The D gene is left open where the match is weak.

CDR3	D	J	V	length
ASSYEEKGYGYT	NA	TRBJ1-2	TRBV6-6	12
ASSPVTGGNTEAF	NA	TRBJ1-1	TRBV2	13
ASSEEPGLALQRGNEQF	TRBD2	TRBJ2-1	TRBV7-3	17
ASSPQRTGSGYT	NA	TRBJ1-2	TRBV6-6	12
ASSLEPRGFGANVLT	NA	TRBJ2-6	TRBV5-6	15
ASSRDRGYEQY	TRBD1	TRBJ2-7	TRBV19	11
ATSREVGEQY	NA	TRBJ2-7	TRBV15	10
AWRKEIVTHYGYT	NA	TRBJ1-2	TRBV30	13
ATAPRLASTNTGELF	TRBD2	TRBJ2-2	TRBV7-9	15
ASSLPGASSYNEQF	NA	TRBJ2-1	TRBV28	14
ASSSYRDSRISSYEQY	TRBD1	TRBJ2-7	TRBV5-1	16
ASTPSLASSYNEQF	NA	TRBJ2-1	TRBV19	14
ASIRDQLRGYT	NA	TRBJ1-2	TRBV6-1	11
ASSDWDTQY	NA	TRBJ2-3	TRBV6-1	9
ASSEVYETTDTQY	NA	TRBJ2-3	TRBV2	13
ASRRGDSLNYGYT	TRBD1	TRBJ1-2	TRBV7-2	13
ASSPLTGTWTETQY	TRBD1	TRBJ2-5	TRBV28	14
ASSLEGSGISYEQY	TRBD2	TRBJ2-7	TRBV11-2	14
ASSEQGTGNTIY	NA	TRBJ1-3	TRBV2	12
ASSLVSGRSTDTQY	NA	TRBJ2-3	TRBV7-2	14
ASTDPDRAPQH	TRBD1	TRBJ1-5	TRBV6-1	11
AISSGTSGINQETQY	TRBD2	TRBJ2-5	TRBV10-3	15
ASSLRDSKETQY	NA	TRBJ2-5	TRBV27	12
ASSYKGSRLAKNEQF	NA	TRBJ2-1	TRBV27	15
ASSSDGATNEKLF	NA	TRBJ1-4	TRBV7-9	13
ASSELAGNTGELF	TRBD2	TRBJ2-2	TRBV2	13
AVGTGGGETQY	TRBD1	TRBJ2-5	TRBV5-1	11
ASSPLLYNEQF	NA	TRBJ2-1	TRBV18	11
AWSVGTGIAGKLF	TRBD1	TRBJ1-4	TRBV30	13
ASSLQRGAYNEQF	TRBD2	TRBJ2-1	TRBV7-2	13
ASSLVPPSAGGAGTEAF	NA	TRBJ1-1	TRBV5-1	17
ATSRDGGAEQF	NA	TRBJ2-1	TRBV15	11
SARTTEAF	NA	TRBJ1-1	TRBV29-1	8
ASSLGTTSGRHEQF	TRBD2	TRBJ2-1	TRBV5-4	14
ASSLAGGPYNEQF	TRBD2	TRBJ2-1	TRBV6-1	13
ASSPQLERQETQY	NA	TRBJ2-5	TRBV11-2	13
ASSDGNPRGVETQY	NA	TRBJ2-5	TRBV10-1	14
ASSQLGWETQY	NA	TRBJ2-5	TRBV5-8	11
ASSWGRGSNNEQF	NA	TRBJ2-1	TRBV7-3	13